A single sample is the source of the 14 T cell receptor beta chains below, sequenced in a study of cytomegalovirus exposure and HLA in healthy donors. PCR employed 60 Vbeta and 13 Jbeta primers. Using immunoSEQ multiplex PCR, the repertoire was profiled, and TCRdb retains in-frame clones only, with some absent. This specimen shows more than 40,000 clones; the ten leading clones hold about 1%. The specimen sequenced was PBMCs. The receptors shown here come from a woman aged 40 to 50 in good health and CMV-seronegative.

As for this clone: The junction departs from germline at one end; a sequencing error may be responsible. The CDR3 DNA reads as TGTGCCAGCACTGAAGGACTAGCGGATTACGAGCAGTACTTC. It codes for CASTEGLADYEQYF. This chain links TRBV6-1 with TRBJ2-7; 10 nucleotides line up with TRBD2. The length of the CDR3 is 14 residues. Germline values: CDR1 MNHNS, CDR2 SASEGT.

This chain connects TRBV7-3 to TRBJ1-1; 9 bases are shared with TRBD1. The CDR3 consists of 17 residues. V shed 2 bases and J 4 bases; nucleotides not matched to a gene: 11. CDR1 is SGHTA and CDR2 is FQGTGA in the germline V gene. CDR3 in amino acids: CASSLQPSGQGVTEAFF. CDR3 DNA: TGTGCCAGCAGCTTACAACCCTCGGGACAGGGCGTCACTGAAGCTTTCTTT.

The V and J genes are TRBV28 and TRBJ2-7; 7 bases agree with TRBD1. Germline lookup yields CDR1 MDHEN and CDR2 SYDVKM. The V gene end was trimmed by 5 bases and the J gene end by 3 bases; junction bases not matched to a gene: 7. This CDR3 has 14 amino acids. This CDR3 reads CASSAHGTVYEQYF. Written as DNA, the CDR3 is TGTGCCAGCAGTGCGCATGGGACAGTCTACGAGCAGTACTTC.

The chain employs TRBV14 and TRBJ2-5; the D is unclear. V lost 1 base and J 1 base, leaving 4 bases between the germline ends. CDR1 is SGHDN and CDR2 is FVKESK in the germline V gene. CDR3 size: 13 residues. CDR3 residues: CASSQVLQETQYF. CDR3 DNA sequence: TGTGCCAGCAGCCAAGTCCTCCAAGAGACCCAGTACTTC.

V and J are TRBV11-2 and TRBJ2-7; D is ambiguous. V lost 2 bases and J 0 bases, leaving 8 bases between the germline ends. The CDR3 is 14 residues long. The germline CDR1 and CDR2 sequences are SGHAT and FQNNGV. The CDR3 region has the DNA TGTGCCAGCAGCTTACCTTGGAGCTCCTACGAGCAGTACTTC. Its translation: CASSLPWSSYEQYF.

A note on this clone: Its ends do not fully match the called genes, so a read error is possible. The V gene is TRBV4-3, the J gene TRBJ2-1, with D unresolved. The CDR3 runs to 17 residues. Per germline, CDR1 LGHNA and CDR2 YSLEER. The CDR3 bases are TGCGCCAGCAGCCAAGAACCCCTCACGAGCTCCGACAATGAGCAGTTCTTC. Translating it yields CASSQEPLTSSDNEQFF.

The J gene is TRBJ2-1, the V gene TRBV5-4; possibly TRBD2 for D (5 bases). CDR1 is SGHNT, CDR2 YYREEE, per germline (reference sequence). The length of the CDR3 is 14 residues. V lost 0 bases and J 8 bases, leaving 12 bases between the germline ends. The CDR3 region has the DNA TGTGCCAGCAGCTTGGAATGGAGGTCGGATGAGCAGTTCTTC. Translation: CASSLEWRSDEQFF.

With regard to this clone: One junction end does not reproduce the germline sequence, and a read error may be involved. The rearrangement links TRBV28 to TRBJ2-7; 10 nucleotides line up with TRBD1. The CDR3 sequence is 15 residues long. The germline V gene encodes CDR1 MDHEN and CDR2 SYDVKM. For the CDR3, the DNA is TGTGCCAGCACGAGTCCGGGACAGGGGTCCTCCGAGCAGTACTTC. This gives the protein CASTSPGQGSSEQYF.

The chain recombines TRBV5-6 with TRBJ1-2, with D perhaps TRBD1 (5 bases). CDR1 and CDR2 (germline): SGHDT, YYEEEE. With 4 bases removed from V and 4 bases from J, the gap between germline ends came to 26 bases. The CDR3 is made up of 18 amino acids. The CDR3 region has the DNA TGTGCCAGCAGCGCGGAAGGAGGGGACGGAATGATCGCCTATGGCTACACCTTC. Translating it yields CASSAEGGDGMIAYGYTF. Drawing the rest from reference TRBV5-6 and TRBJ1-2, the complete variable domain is DAGVTQSPTHLIKTRGQQVTLRCSPKSGHDTVSWYQQALGQGPQFIFQYYEEEERQRGNFPDRFSGHQFPNYSSELNVNALLLGDSALYLCASSAEGGDGMIAYGYTFGSGTRLTVV.

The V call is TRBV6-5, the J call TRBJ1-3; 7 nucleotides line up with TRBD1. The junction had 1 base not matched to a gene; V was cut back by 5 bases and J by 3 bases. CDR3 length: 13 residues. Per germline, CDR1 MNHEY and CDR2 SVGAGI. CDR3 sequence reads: CASSTGVGNTIYF. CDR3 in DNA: TGTGCCAGCAGTACAGGGGTTGGAAACACCATATATTTT.

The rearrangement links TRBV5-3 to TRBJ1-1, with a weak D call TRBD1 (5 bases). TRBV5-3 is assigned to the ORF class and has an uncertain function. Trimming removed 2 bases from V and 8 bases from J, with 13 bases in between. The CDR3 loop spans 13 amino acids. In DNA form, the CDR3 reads TGTGCCAGAAGCTTCCAGGGAGGGAGAGAAGCTTTCTTT. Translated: CARSFQGGREAFF.

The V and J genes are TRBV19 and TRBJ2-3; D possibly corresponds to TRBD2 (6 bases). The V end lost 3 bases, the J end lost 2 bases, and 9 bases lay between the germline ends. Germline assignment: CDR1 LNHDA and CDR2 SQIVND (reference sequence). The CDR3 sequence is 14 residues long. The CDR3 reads CASSILDYTDTQYF. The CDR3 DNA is TGTGCCAGTAGTATTTTGGACTACACAGATACGCAGTATTTT.

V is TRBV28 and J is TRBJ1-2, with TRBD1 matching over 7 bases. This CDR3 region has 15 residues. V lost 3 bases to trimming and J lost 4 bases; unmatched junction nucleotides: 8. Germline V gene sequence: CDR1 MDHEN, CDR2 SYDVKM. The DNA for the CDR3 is TGTGCCAGCAGTTTGGGGCCACAGGGGTCCTATGGCTACACCTTC. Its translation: CASSLGPQGSYGYTF.

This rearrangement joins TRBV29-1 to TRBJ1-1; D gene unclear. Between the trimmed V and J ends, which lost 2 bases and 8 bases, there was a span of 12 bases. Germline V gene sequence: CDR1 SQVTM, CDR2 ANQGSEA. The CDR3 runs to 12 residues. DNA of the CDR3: TGCAGCGTTGAAAGAGGCACCTCGGAAGCTTTCTTT. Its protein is CSVERGTSEAFF. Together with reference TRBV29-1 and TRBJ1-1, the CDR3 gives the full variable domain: SAVISQKPSRDICQRGTSLTIQCQVDSQVTMMFWYRQQPGQSLTLIATANQGSEATYESGFVIDKFPISRPNLTFSTLTVSNMSPEDSSIYLCSVERGTSEAFFGQGTRLTVV.